Here is one T cell receptor (beta chain) with its context. Its antigen is unidentified. The entry originates in a study of blood T cells in healthy people across ages. Study-level findings and limits: The study found more naive CD4+ cells and higher diversity in long-lived than aged donors. As age increased, TCR beta diversity per million T cells fell in a roughly linear fashion. Diversity estimates drawn from one million T cells were deemed underestimates.

It was with a sample-barcoded 5' primer and a J-beta primer mix that a second PCR of roughly 7 to 12 cycles was run. The authors tagged each cDNA molecule using a template-switch adaptor with 12 random nucleotides. TCRdb redid the calling of the 5' RACE reads with MiXCR, one entry per CDR3 protein. The sample consists of fewer than 1,000,000 distinct CDR3 sequences, around two fifths of them appearing once. Sequencing was done on a sample of blood. The sequence was collected from a man aged 55 to 70 in good health.

The CDR3, as DNA: TGTGCCAGCAGCTGGAACGGACAGACCACAGATACGCAGTATTTT. Encoded protein: CASSWNGQTTDTQYF. The J gene is TRBJ2-3, the V gene TRBV5-5; D may be TRBD1 (6 bases). Germline CDR1 SGHKS, CDR2 YYEKEE (reference sequence). The CDR3 covers 15 residues. Trimming cost V 3 bases and J 2 bases, with 13 bases left between them.